What follows are 27 T cell receptor beta chains derived from one specimen sequenced in a study of OX40 agonist ivuxolimab in advanced cancers. Sequencing used immunoSEQ multiplex PCR; TCRdb keeps in-frame clones, though not all of them. The table lists around 84,000 clones, roughly 90% of them singletons. The sample here was CD4+ or CD8+ T cells sorted from blood, taken in a trial of the OX40 agonist ivuxolimab. All receptors come from an adult with an advanced solid tumor such as melanoma, head and neck, liver or kidney cancer.

The genes are TRBV18 and TRBJ2-3; perhaps TRBD1 as D (6 bases). Germline V gene data show CDR1 as KGHSH and CDR2 as LQKENI. Trimming took 6 bases from V and 6 from J, leaving 16 bases between them. The CDR3 runs to 14 residues. The CDR3 nucleotides are TGTGCCAGCTCGCCCGACAGGTCCTCGGATACGCAGTATTTT. Its translation is CASSPDRSSDTQYF.

V and J are TRBV9 and TRBJ1-3; tentative D call: TRBD1 (5 bases). V lost 2 bases to trimming and J lost 4 bases, with 16 bases between them. CDR1 is SGDLS and CDR2 is YYNGEE in the germline V gene. The CDR3 loop spans 16 amino acids. The CDR3, as DNA: TGTGCCAGCAGCGTCTCTAGCCAGGGAGTAGGAAACACCATATATTTT. Translated, it gives CASSVSSQGVGNTIYF.

The V and J genes are TRBV19 and TRBJ2-1; 9 nucleotides match TRBD2. J lost 12 bases, V lost 1 base, and 10 bases had no gene match. Germline assignment: CDR1 LNHDA and CDR2 SQIVND (reference sequence). The CDR3 has 15 amino acids. The chain's CDR3 is CASSIVASGTSGQFF. CDR3 DNA sequence: TGTGCCAGTAGTATAGTGGCTAGCGGGACCTCCGGGCAGTTCTTC.

The chain uses TRBV10-2 and TRBJ2-3; D might be TRBD1 or TRBD2, each matching 6 bases. This CDR3 has 15 residues. The germline V and J ends were trimmed by 4 bases and 3 bases, with 14 bases remaining between them. Germline CDR1 reads WSHSY; CDR2 reads SAAADI. The DNA of the CDR3 is TGCGCCAGCAGTGGGGGGAGAGGGGGGACAGATACGCAGTATTTT. Translated, it gives CASSGGRGGTDTQYF.

This chain joins TRBV7-2 and TRBJ2-7; TRBD1 is a possible D gene (5 bases). Germline CDR1 is SGHTA and CDR2 is FQGNSA. CDR3 length equals 15 residues. Trimming left V 1 base short and J 2 bases short, with 12 bases between. The CDR3 protein is CASSLVQVLAYEQYF. The CDR3 bases are TGTGCCAGCAGCTTAGTACAGGTTCTAGCCTACGAGCAGTACTTC.

The chain uses TRBV7-8 and TRBJ2-2, with 9 positions matching TRBD1. After removal of 5 bases from V and 0 bases from J, the junction contained 7 bases not matched to a gene. CDR3 size: 17 residues. From germline, CDR1 is SGHVS and CDR2 FQNEAQ. CDR3 nucleotide sequence: TGTGCCAGCAGCGGACGGACAGGGGCTTCGAACACCGGGGAGCTGTTTTTT. Translating gives CASSGRTGASNTGELFF.

This chain joins TRBV19 and TRBJ1-2; D is uncertain. Germline values: CDR1 LNHDA, CDR2 SQIVND (reference sequence). The ends were cut back, 4 bases at V and 8 bases at J, with 20 bases in the middle. There are 15 residues in the CDR3. CDR3 in DNA: TGTGCCAGTAGTACCCCCTCTTATGAGAAGGTAGGCTACACCTTC. Protein product: CASSTPSYEKVGYTF.

This clone turned up a few times. The junction departs from the called germline gene at one end, perhaps through a read error. The V and J genes are TRBV6-5 and TRBJ1-1; 7 nucleotides agree with TRBD1. The germline gives CDR1 MNHEY, CDR2 SVGAGI. The CDR3 runs to 11 residues. CDR3 protein: CASSYLEGAVF. DNA of the CDR3: TGTGCCAGCAGTTACCTTGAGGGGGCGGTCTTT.

The J gene is TRBJ2-7, the V gene TRBV7-3, with D unclear. Germline V gives CDR1 SGHTA, CDR2 FQGTGA. The V end was cut by 7 bases, the J end by 3 bases, with 13 bases between. This CDR3 contains 13 residues. CDR3 sequence: CASTWRIGYEQYF. In DNA form, the CDR3 reads TGTGCCAGCACCTGGCGGATCGGCTACGAGCAGTACTTC.

This chain links TRBV11-2 with TRBJ2-1; TRBD1 matches 10 bases. V was pared by 6 bases and J by 7 bases, with 9 bases of the junction left unmatched. Germline CDR1 reads SGHAT; CDR2 reads FQNNGV. This CDR3 has 15 amino acids. The CDR3 reads CASSFRQGAFNEQFF. The CDR3 coding sequence is TGTGCCAGCAGTTTTAGACAGGGGGCGTTTAATGAGCAGTTCTTC.

The V call is TRBV5-5, the J call TRBJ1-5; D is unresolved. Germline CDR1 and CDR2: SGHKS and YYEKEE (reference sequence). The CDR3 spans 13 residues. Trimming removed 7 bases at V and 0 bases at J, with 8 bases between. This CDR3 is CASGRNSNQPQHF. The CDR3 nucleotides read TGTGCCAGCGGTAGGAATAGCAATCAGCCCCAGCATTTT. The full variable domain, rest sourced from reference TRBV5-5 and TRBJ1-5, is DAGVTQSPTHLIKTRGQQVTLRCSPISGHKSVSWYQQVLGQGPQFIFQYYEKEERGRGNFPDRFSARQFPNYSSELNVNALLLGDSALYLCASGRNSNQPQHFGDGTRLSIL.

The CDR3 is CASAHWGDEQFF. Here the CDR3 DNA reads TGTGCCAGTGCGCATTGGGGGGATGAGCAGTTCTTC. The V call is TRBV11-3, the J call TRBJ2-1, with a possible D match to TRBD2 (6 bases). Germline-derived CDR1 and CDR2 are SGHNT and YENEEA. V was shortened by 9 bases and J by 8 bases, with 14 bases between the two germline ends. This CDR3 region has 12 residues.

The rearrangement links TRBV28 to TRBJ2-7; D uncertain. CDR3 length equals 16 residues. CDR1 and CDR2 (germline): MDHEN, SYDVKM. The V gene lost 5 bases and the J gene lost 0 bases, with 17 bases spanning the gap. The CDR3, as DNA: TGTGCCAGCAGTCAGGTTGATCAGGCCATCTCCTACGAGCAGTACTTC. Protein: CASSQVDQAISYEQYF.

This clone was recorded once. V gene TRBV6-5 combines with J gene TRBJ2-7, with D maybe TRBD1 (5 bases). This CDR3 contains 15 residues. V dropped 6 bases and J dropped 0 bases, with 15 bases sitting between them. Germline V lookup: CDR1 MNHEY, CDR2 SVGAGI. The CDR3 region has the DNA TGTGCCAGCAGGCGCATGGGGCAGGCCTCCTACGAGCAGTACTTC. It specifies CASRRMGQASYEQYF.

This rearrangement joins TRBV6-5 to TRBJ2-5, with 10 nucleotides matching TRBD1. Germline values: CDR1 MNHEY, CDR2 SVGAGI. V was clipped by 7 bases and J by 5 bases; unmatched bases: 10. The CDR3 has 15 residues. The CDR3 DNA reads as TGTGCCAGCACCTACAGGGACAGGGGTTGGGAGACCCAGTACTTC. This gives the protein CASTYRDRGWETQYF.

The chain joins TRBV7-8 to TRBJ2-1; D may correspond to TRBD1 or TRBD2 (5 bases each). Trimming shortened V by 5 bases and J by 5 bases, and 13 bases separated the two germline ends. The CDR3 sequence is 14 residues long. The germline V gene encodes CDR1 SGHVS and CDR2 FQNEAQ. The CDR3, as DNA: TGTGCCAGCAGCCCCCCGGGGCTGAACAATGAGCAGTTCTTC. It translates to CASSPPGLNNEQFF.

CDR3 nucleotide sequence: TGTGCCAGCAGTGGAGGGCCTGGGGCCAACGTCCTGACTTTC. It translates to CASSGGPGANVLTF. The chain combines TRBV2 with TRBJ2-6, with D perhaps matching TRBD2 (5 bases). Germline CDR1 and CDR2: SNHLY and FYNNEI. This CDR3 region has 14 residues. Trimming pared 4 bases from V and 2 bases from J, leaving 6 bases between. Looking up the rest from reference TRBV2 and TRBJ2-6 gives the full variable domain: EPEVTQTPSHQVTQMGQEVILRCVPISNHLYFYWYRQILGQKVEFLVSFYNNEISEKSEIFDDQFSVERPDGSNFTLKIRSTKLEDSAMYFCASSGGPGANVLTFGAGSRLTVL.

The chain uses TRBV10-3 and TRBJ1-2; 8 bases are shared with TRBD1. Germline CDR1 and CDR2: ENHRY and SYGVKD. CDR3 size: 18 residues. V gave up 0 bases and J gave up 4 bases; unmatched junction bases: 13. CDR3 protein: CAISESYSQQGDIYGYTF. The CDR3 DNA sequence: TGTGCCATCAGTGAGTCGTATTCCCAACAGGGGGATATCTATGGCTACACCTTC.

This sequence joins TRBV28 and TRBJ2-2, with TRBD1 identical over 7 bases. This CDR3 contains 14 residues. Germline values: CDR1 MDHEN, CDR2 SYDVKM. The ends lost 11 bases at V and 0 bases at J; junction bases unmatched: 6. CDR3 sequence reads: CAVHRGANTGELFF. The CDR3 DNA is TGTGCCGTCCACAGGGGAGCGAACACCGGGGAGCTGTTTTTT.

The chain uses TRBV28 and TRBJ2-6, with unresolved D. CDR1 MDHEN and CDR2 SYDVKM come from the germline V gene. V lost 9 bases, J lost 0 bases, and 6 bases lay in between. This CDR3 is built from 13 residues. The CDR3: CARLGSGANVLTF. The CDR3 region has the DNA TGTGCCAGGTTGGGCTCTGGGGCCAACGTCCTGACTTTC. The whole variable domain, filled in from reference TRBV28 and TRBJ2-6, reads DVKVTQSSRYLVKRTGEKVFLECVQDMDHENMFWYRQDPGLGLRLIYFSYDVKMKEKGDIPEGYSVSREKKERFSLILESASTNQTSMYLCARLGSGANVLTFGAGSRLTVL.

The chain carries TRBV11-2 and TRBJ2-1; perhaps TRBD2 as D (5 bases). Germline CDR1 and CDR2: SGHAT and FQNNGV. The CDR3 runs to 15 residues. Trimming pared 3 bases from V and 7 bases from J, leaving 16 bases between. The CDR3 reads CASSFLRGSVNEQFF. In DNA form, the CDR3 reads TGTGCCAGCAGCTTCCTCCGAGGGTCGGTGAATGAGCAGTTCTTC.

The rearrangement uses TRBV27 and TRBJ2-6; D unclear. Trimming took 8 bases from V and 3 from J, leaving 8 bases between them. The CDR3 extends over 13 amino acids. The germline gives CDR1 MNHEY, CDR2 SMNVEV (reference sequence). In nucleotides, the CDR3 is TGTGCCAGCGCCCCAAATGGGGCCAACGTCCTGACTTTC. Amino acid sequence: CASAPNGANVLTF. Together with reference TRBV27 and TRBJ2-6, the CDR3 gives the full variable domain: EAQVTQNPRYLITVTGKKLTVTCSQNMNHEYMSWYRQDPGLGLRQIYYSMNVEVTDKGDVPEGYKVSRKEKRNFPLILESPSPNQTSLYFCASAPNGANVLTFGAGSRLTVL.

This clone showed up just a few times. The chain joins TRBV18 to TRBJ1-3, with D hard to call. Trimming took off 1 base at V and 4 bases at J, with 14 bases between the two ends. In germline, CDR1 is KGHSH, CDR2 LQKENI. This CDR3 has 16 residues. CDR3 nucleotide sequence: TGTGCCAGCTCACCACGGACTCGCTTGGCGGGAAACACCATATATTTT. The encoded protein is CASSPRTRLAGNTIYF.

The chain links TRBV5-1 to TRBJ1-1; D remains ambiguous. CDR3 length equals 13 residues. V was trimmed by 4 bases and J by 2 bases, leaving 9 bases between them. Germline-derived CDR1 and CDR2 are SGHRS and YFSETQ. Written as DNA, the CDR3 is TGCGCCAGCAGCCAACACGAAAACACTGAAGCTTTCTTT. Encoded protein: CASSQHENTEAFF.

The V gene is TRBV19, the J gene TRBJ1-5; the D gene is possibly TRBD1 (5 bases). CDR1 is LNHDA, CDR2 SQIVND, per germline (reference sequence). V gave up 3 bases and J gave up 6 bases, with 9 bases separating them. The CDR3 consists of 13 residues. The CDR3 nucleotides read TGTGCCAGTAGTATCTCAGGGCCTCAGCCCCAGCATTTT. This encodes CASSISGPQPQHF.

There are a few counts of this clone. This chain joins TRBV11-2 and TRBJ1-1; D remains ambiguous. Germline loops: CDR1 SGHAT, CDR2 FQNNGV. V was cut by 5 bases and J by 4 bases, with 11 bases left in between. The CDR3 is 13 amino acids. The CDR3 bases are TGTGCCAGCAGCCTCAACGCGGTCACTGAAGCTTTCTTT. Encoded protein: CASSLNAVTEAFF.

The chain has TRBV12-2 and TRBJ1-2; the table's D call TRBD1 went unverified against the DNA. TRBV12-2 is a pseudogene locus. This CDR3 spans 15 amino acids. DNA of the CDR3: TGTGCAAGTACAGATTACAGACATTCTAACTATGGCTACACCTTC. This gives the protein CASTDYRHSNYGYTF.